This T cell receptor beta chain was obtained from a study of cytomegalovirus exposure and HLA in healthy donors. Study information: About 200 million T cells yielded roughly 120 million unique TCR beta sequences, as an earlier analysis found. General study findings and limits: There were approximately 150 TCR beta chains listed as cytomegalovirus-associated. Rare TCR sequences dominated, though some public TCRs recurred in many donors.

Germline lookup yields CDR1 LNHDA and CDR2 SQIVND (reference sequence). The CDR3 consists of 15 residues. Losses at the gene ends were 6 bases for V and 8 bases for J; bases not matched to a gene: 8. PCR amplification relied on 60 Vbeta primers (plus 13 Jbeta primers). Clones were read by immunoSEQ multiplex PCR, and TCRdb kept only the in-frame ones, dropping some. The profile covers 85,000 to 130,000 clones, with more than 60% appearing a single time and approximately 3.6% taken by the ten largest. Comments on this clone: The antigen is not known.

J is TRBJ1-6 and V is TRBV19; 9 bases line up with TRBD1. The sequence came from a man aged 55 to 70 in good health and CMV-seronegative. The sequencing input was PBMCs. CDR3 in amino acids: CASRTRTGVDSPLHF. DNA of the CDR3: TGTGCCAGTAGAACCAGGACAGGGGTGGATTCACCCCTCCACTTT.